These T cell receptor beta chains were read from a single sample in a study of T cells after yellow fever vaccination. TCRdb passed the 5' RACE reads through MiXCR, listing each CDR3 protein once. Of some 350,000 distinct CDR3 sequences listed, approximately 4.2% were seen once; the top ten hold 20% to 25%. This specimen consisted of PBMCs, obtained 5 days after the yellow fever booster vaccination. The receptors were gathered from a man aged 18 to 29 who received the YFV17D yellow fever vaccine. Both conserved end residues are part of each CDR3. D genes are given only for firm matches. Size is omitted from some rows. Given values are once, few, many or a class for expanded clones.

j_call	d_call	v_call	clone_size	cdr3_nt	cdr3_aa
TRBJ2-1	TRBD2	TRBV7-2	many	TGTGCCAGCAGCTTCCGGCTAGCGGGGAACAATGAGCAGTTCTTC	CASSFRLAGNNEQFF
TRBJ2-1	NA	TRBV7-2	NA	TGTGCCAGCAGCCCTAAAGGTCGCGGCCACCTTCACAATGAGCAGTTCTTC	CASSPKGRGHLHNEQFF
TRBJ1-4	TRBD1	TRBV6-2/TRBV6-3	NA	TGTGCCAGCACCGATCCGGGACAGGGGGGTGAAAAACTGTTTTTT	CASTDPGQGGEKLFF
TRBJ1-3	NA	TRBV4-3	few	TGCGCCAGCAGCCGCGGGACCGTCGATCGCAACACCATATATTTT	CASSRGTVDRNTIYF
TRBJ2-1	NA	TRBV13	few	TGTGCCAGCAGGCCGGGGGCGGGGCACAATGAGCAGTTCTTC	CASRPGAGHNEQFF
TRBJ1-2	NA	TRBV30	few	TGTGCCTGGAGTTGGAGCGGTACCTATGGCTACACCTTC	CAWSWSGTYGYTF
TRBJ2-4	NA	TRBV20-1	many	TGCAGTGCTAGAGATCTCAGGGGGGCATTACAGTACTTC	CSARDLRGALQYF
TRBJ1-1	NA	TRBV28	NA	TGTGCCAGCACCCCCGGGGGTGTTGCTTTCTTT	CASTPGGVAFF
TRBJ2-5	NA	TRBV18	NA	TGTGCCAGCTCACCACCGGGGGCCCTAGTCGAAGAGACCCAGTACTTC	CASSPPGALVEETQYF
TRBJ1-1	NA	TRBV10-3	few	TGTGCCATCAAGGAGGAGGGGAGGAGGAACACTGAAGCTTTCTTT	CAIKEEGRRNTEAFF
TRBJ2-7	NA	TRBV10-3	many	TGTGCCATCGGACGGGGCAACTACGAGCAGTACTTC	CAIGRGNYEQYF
TRBJ2-7	NA	TRBV7-6	many	TGTGCCAGCAGCCGGGGGGCAGGGAGCTCCTACGAGCAGTACTTC	CASSRGAGSSYEQYF
TRBJ1-6	NA	TRBV6-2/TRBV6-3	few	TGTGCCAGCAGTTACGGCGGGATACAATCACCCCTCCACTTT	CASSYGGIQSPLHF
TRBJ1-3	NA	TRBV7-9	many	TGTGCCAGCAGCGACGCTACCCCGGGGACTGGAAACACCATATATTTT	CASSDATPGTGNTIYF
TRBJ1-6	TRBD1	TRBV20-1	NA	TGCAGTGCTTCGACAGGGGGCCACTCCTATAATTCACCCCTCCACTTT	CSASTGGHSYNSPLHF
TRBJ2-3	NA	TRBV7-2	NA	TGTGCCAGCAGCTTAGGTTCCAACAGGGGCACAGATACGCAGTATTTT	CASSLGSNRGTDTQYF
TRBJ1-3	NA	TRBV18	many	TGTGCCAGCTCACCACCGGGTACCGCCGGCTCTGGAAACACCATATATTTT	CASSPPGTAGSGNTIYF
TRBJ1-2	TRBD1	TRBV4-2	many	TGTGCCAGCAGCCAAGGGACAGGGGCACGCTACACCTTC	CASSQGTGARYTF
TRBJ1-3	NA	TRBV16	few	TGTGCCAGCAGCCAAGACCCCAGGGGAGACACCATATATTTT	CASSQDPRGDTIYF
TRBJ2-5	NA	TRBV5-6	few	TGTGCCAGATGCGGCTTGGGGGAGACCCAGTACTTC	CARCGLGETQYF
TRBJ1-4	NA	TRBV2	few	TGTGCCAGCAGTGAACTGAGGGGGATCACCCCCGCAACTAATGAAAAACTGTTTTTT	CASSELRGITPATNEKLFF
TRBJ1-5	NA	TRBV19	NA	TGTGCCAGTAGTATCTGGGACGGACGCCAAGGGCCCCAGCATTTT	CASSIWDGRQGPQHF
TRBJ2-2	TRBD2	TRBV6-5	NA	TGTGCCAGCAGTCCCGGTGGGAGGGGCTGGACCGGGGAGCTGTTTTTT	CASSPGGRGWTGELFF
TRBJ1-1	NA	TRBV6-5	few	TGTGCCAGCAGTTATCTCAGGAGGTATGTGAACACTGAAGCTTTCTTT	CASSYLRRYVNTEAFF